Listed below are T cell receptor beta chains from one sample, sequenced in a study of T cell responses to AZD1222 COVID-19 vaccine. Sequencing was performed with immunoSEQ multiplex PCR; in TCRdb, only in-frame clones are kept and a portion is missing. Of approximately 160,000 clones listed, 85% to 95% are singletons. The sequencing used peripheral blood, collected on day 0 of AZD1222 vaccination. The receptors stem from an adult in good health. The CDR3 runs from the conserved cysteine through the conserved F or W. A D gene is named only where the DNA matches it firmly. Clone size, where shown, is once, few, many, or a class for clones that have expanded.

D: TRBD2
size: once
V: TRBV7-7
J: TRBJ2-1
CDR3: CASSALGRGKGDEQFF
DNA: TGTGCTAGCAGCGCCTTAGGGAGGGGTAAGGGCGATGAGCAGTTCTTC

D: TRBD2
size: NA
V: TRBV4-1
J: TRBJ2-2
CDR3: CASSRGVSGGRKTGELFF
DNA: TGCGCCAGCAGCCGTGGTGTAAGCGGGGGGCGGAAGACCGGGGAGCTGTTTTTT

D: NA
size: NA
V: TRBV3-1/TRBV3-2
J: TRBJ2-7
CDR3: CASSQDPYEQYF
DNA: TGTGCCAGCAGCCAAGATCCCTACGAGCAGTACTTC

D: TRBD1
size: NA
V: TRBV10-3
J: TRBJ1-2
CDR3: CAISESGTGAVNYGYTF
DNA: TGTGCCATCAGTGAGTCAGGGACAGGGGCGGTTAATTATGGCTACACCTTC

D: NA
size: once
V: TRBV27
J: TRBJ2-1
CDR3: CASRNGRTWNEQFF
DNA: TGTGCCAGCAGGAACGGAAGGACGTGGAATGAGCAGTTCTTC

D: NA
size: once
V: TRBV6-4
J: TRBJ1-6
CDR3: CASSDGGNSPLHF
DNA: TGTGCCAGCAGCGACGGCGGTAATTCACCCCTCCACTTT

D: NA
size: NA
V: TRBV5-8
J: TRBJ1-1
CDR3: CASSLSGGRWSTEAFF
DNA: TGTGCCAGCAGCCTGTCCGGGGGGCGATGGAGCACTGAAGCTTTCTTT

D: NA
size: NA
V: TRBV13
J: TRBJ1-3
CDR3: CASSLAGYSGNTIYF
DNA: TGTGCCAGCAGCTTAGCAGGCTACTCTGGAAACACCATATATTTT

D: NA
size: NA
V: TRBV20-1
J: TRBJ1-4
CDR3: CSASEFGEEAANEKLFF
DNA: TGCAGTGCTAGTGAGTTTGGGGAAGAGGCGGCTAATGAAAAACTGTTTTTT

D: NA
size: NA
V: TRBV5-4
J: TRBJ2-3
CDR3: CASSPTGGTDTQYF
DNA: TGTGCCAGCAGCCCCACCGGGGGCACAGATACGCAGTATTTT

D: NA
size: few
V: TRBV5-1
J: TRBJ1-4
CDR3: CASSYTGTNEKLFF
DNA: TGCGCCAGCAGCTATACAGGGACTAATGAAAAACTGTTTTTT

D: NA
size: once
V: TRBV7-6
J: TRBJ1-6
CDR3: CASSLEGALYNSPLHF
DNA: TGTGCCAGCAGCTTAGAGGGTGCGCTTTATAATTCACCCCTCCACTTT

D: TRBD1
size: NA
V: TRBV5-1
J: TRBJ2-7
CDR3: CASRPAGTVPYEQYF
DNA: TGCGCCAGCAGGCCTGCCGGGACAGTCCCCTACGAGCAGTACTTC

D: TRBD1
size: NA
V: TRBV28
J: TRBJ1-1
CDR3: CASSSGQGFGAFF
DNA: TGTGCCAGCAGTTCCGGACAGGGCTTTGGGGCTTTCTTT

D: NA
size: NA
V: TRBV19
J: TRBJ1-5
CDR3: CASSKKFGEYQPQHF
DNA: TGTGCCAGTAGTAAGAAGTTTGGGGAATATCAGCCCCAGCATTTT

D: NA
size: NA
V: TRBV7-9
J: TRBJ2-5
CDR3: CASSLTIAETQYF
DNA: TGTGCCAGCAGCTTGACTATAGCAGAGACCCAGTACTTC

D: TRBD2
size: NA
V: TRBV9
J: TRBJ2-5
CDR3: CASSESAGLLETQYF
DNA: TGTGCCAGCAGCGAAAGCGCGGGACTATTGGAGACCCAGTACTTC

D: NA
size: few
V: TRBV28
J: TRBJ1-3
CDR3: CASTSPDGAGNTIYF
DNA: TGTGCCAGCACATCACCCGACGGGGCTGGAAACACCATATATTTT

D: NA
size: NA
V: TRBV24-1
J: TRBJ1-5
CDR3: CATSDPDIFFSQPQHF
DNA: TGTGCCACCAGTGACCCGGACATTTTCTTTAGTCAGCCCCAGCATTTT

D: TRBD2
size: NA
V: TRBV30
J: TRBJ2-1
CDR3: CACSGGAYNEQFF
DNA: TGTGCCTGTAGCGGGGGCGCCTACAATGAGCAGTTCTTC

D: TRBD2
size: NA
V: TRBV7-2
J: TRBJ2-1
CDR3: CASSSWGGGYNEQFF
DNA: TGTGCCAGCAGCTCCTGGGGGGGAGGCTACAATGAGCAGTTCTTC

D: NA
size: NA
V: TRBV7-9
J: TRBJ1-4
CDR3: CASSLSGTGRNEKLFF
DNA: TGTGCCAGCAGCTTATCAGGCACAGGGCGAAATGAAAAACTGTTTTTT

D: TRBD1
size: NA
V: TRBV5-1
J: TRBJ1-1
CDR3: CASVDPGGTEAFF
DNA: TGCGCCAGCGTCGACCCAGGGGGCACTGAAGCTTTCTTT

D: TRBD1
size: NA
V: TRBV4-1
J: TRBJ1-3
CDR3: CASSQTSLKGASGNTIYF
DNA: TGCGCCAGCAGCCAAACTTCTTTGAAGGGGGCCTCTGGAAACACCATATATTTT

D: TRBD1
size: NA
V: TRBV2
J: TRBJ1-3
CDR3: CASSFWTGVGNTIYF
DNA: TGTGCCAGCAGTTTTTGGACAGGGGTTGGAAACACCATATATTTT

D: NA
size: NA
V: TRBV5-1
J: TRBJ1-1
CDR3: CASSLAAAGDFTEAFF
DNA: TGCGCCAGCAGCTTGGCCGCGGCAGGGGATTTCACTGAAGCTTTCTTT

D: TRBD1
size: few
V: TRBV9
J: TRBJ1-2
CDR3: CASSVGGTASPYGYTF
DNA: TGTGCCAGCAGCGTAGGTGGGACAGCGTCCCCCTATGGCTACACCTTC

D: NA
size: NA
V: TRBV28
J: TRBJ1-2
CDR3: CASSPAQGFYGYTF
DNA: TGTGCCAGCAGTCCCGCCCAAGGGTTCTATGGCTACACCTTC

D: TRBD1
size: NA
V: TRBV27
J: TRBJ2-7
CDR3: CASRPTGGPYEQYF
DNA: TGTGCCAGCAGACCGACAGGGGGGCCCTACGAGCAGTACTTC

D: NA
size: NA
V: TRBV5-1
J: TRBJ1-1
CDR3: CASSLGPEAFF
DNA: TGCGCCAGCAGCCTCGGACCTGAAGCTTTCTTT

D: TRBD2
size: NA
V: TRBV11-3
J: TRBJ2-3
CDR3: CASSLNGGVADTQYF
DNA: TGTGCCAGCAGCTTAAACGGGGGGGTTGCAGATACGCAGTATTTT

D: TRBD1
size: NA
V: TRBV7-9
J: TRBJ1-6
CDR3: CASSFFGQVTSPLHF
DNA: TGTGCCAGCAGCTTCTTTGGACAGGTGACTTCACCCCTCCACTTT

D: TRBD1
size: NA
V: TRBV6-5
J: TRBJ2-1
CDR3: CASSYSGTGEVFF
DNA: TGTGCCAGCAGTTACTCCGGGACAGGGGAGGTGTTCTTC

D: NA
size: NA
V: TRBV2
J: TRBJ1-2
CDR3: CASRASGIYGYTF
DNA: TGTGCCAGCAGGGCTTCAGGGATCTATGGCTACACCTTC

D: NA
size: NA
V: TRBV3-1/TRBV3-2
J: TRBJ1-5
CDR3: CASSLSVSNQPQHF
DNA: TGTGCCAGCAGCCTGTCGGTTAGCAATCAGCCCCAGCATTTT

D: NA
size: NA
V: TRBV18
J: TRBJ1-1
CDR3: CASSSSVTMNTEAFF
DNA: TGTGCCAGCTCATCGTCGGTTACCATGAACACTGAAGCTTTCTTT

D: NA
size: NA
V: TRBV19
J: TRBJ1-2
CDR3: CASSMGSYYGYTF
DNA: TGTGCCAGTAGTATGGGGAGCTACTATGGCTACACCTTC

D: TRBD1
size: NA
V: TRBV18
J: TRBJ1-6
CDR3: CASTEAMTGAWNSPLHF
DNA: TGTGCCAGCACCGAAGCCATGACAGGGGCCTGGAATTCACCCCTCCACTTT

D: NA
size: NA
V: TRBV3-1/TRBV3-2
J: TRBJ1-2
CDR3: CASRPGAGGYGYTF
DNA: TGTGCCAGCAGACCGGGAGCGGGGGGATATGGCTACACCTTC

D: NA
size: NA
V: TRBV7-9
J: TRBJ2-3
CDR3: CASSLEATTDTQYF
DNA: TGTGCCAGCAGCTTAGAAGCAACCACAGATACGCAGTATTTT

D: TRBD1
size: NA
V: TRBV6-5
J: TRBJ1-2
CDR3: CASSYRQGANYGYTF
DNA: TGTGCCAGCAGTTACCGGCAGGGGGCTAACTATGGCTACACCTTC

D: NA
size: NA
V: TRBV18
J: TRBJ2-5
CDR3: CASSTRSQETQYF
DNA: TGTGCCAGCTCAACCCGGTCCCAAGAGACCCAGTACTTC

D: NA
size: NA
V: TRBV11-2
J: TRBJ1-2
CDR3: CASSLVRGTASYGYTF
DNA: TGTGCCAGCAGCTTAGTCAGGGGAACGGCTAGCTATGGCTACACCTTC

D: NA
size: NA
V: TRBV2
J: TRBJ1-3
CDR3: CASSEQGSGNTIYF
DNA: TGTGCCAGCAGTGAGCAGGGCTCTGGAAACACCATATATTTT

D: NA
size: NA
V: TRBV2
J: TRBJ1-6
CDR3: CASNAQGTDNSPLHF
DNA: TGTGCCAGCAATGCTCAGGGTACGGATAATTCACCCCTCCACTTT

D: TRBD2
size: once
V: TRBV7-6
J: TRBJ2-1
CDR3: CASSPSGGTPGYEQFF
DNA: TGTGCCAGCAGCCCTTCGGGAGGGACTCCCGGCTATGAGCAGTTCTTC

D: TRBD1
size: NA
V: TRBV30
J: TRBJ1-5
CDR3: CAWIGDRGLSQPQHF
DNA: TGTGCCTGGATCGGGGACAGGGGGCTTAGTCAGCCCCAGCATTTT

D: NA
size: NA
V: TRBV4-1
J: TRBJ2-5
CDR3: CASSLSRRTQETQYF
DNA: TGCGCCAGCAGTCTCTCCCGGAGGACCCAAGAGACCCAGTACTTC

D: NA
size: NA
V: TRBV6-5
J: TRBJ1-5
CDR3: CASQGFRGSNQPQHF
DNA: TGTGCCAGCCAGGGGTTCAGGGGTAGCAATCAGCCCCAGCATTTT

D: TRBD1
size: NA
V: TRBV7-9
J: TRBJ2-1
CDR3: CASSSGQNNEQFF
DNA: TGTGCCAGCAGCTCGGGACAGAACAATGAGCAGTTCTTC

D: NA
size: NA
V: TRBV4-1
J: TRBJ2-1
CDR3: CASSQGLREVRGNEQFF
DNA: TGCGCCAGCAGCCAAGGATTAAGGGAGGTGAGAGGCAATGAGCAGTTCTTC

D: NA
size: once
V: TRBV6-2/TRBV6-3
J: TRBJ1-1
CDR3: CASSPPRGQTQGTEAFF
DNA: TGTGCCAGCAGCCCACCCCGCGGACAGACCCAAGGGACTGAAGCTTTCTTT

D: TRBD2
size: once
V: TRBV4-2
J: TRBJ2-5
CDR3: CASSQGGIRGGYQETQYF
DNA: TGTGCCAGCAGCCAAGGGGGAATTCGCGGGGGGTACCAAGAGACCCAGTACTTC

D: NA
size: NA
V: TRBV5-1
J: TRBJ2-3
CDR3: CASSLGAGASDTQYF
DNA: TGCGCCAGCAGCTTGGGGGCGGGGGCTTCAGATACGCAGTATTTT